The 9 T cell receptor beta chains in this list originate from one sample, sequenced in a study of blood T cells in healthy people across ages. Primed by a sample-barcoded 5' primer and a J-beta primer mix, a second PCR proceeded for roughly 7 to 12 cycles. TCRdb called the 5' RACE reads again in MiXCR, with one record for every CDR3 protein. The data contain fewer than 700,000 distinct CDR3 sequences, 40% to 50% of them singletons. The sequenced sample was blood. The receptors originated from a man older than 75 in good health.

V gene TRBV24-1 combines with J gene TRBJ2-1; D possibly matches TRBD1 or TRBD2 (5 bases each). CDR3 size: 15 residues. Per the germline V gene, CDR1 is KGHDR and CDR2 is SFDVKD. CDR3 sequence (DNA): TGTGCTACCGGAACAGGCTCTTGGAGAGGGAATGAGCAGTTCTTC. Amino acids: CATGTGSWRGNEQFF.

This chain connects TRBV14 to TRBJ2-1, with D tentatively TRBD1 or TRBD2 (5 bases each). Germline CDR1 and CDR2: SGHDN and FVKESK. The CDR3 is 11 residues long. V was pared by 3 bases and J by 12 bases, with 9 bases between. The CDR3 loop reads CASSQGRMQFF. In DNA, the CDR3 is TGTGCCAGCAGCCAGGGACGGATGCAGTTCTTC.

This clonotype turned up a few times. The V call is TRBV29-1, the J call TRBJ2-4; TRBD1 agrees at 8 bases. CDR3 size: 12 residues. V shed 4 bases and J 11 bases; nucleotides not matched to a gene: 7. In germline, CDR1 is SQVTM, CDR2 ANQGSEA. This chain's CDR3 is CSVGRTGSVQYF. CDR3 sequence (DNA): TGCAGCGTTGGCAGGACAGGGAGTGTTCAGTACTTC.

This clonotype has more than one count but fewer than ten. The J gene is TRBJ2-7, the V gene TRBV10-3; D remains unclear. V gave up 0 bases and J gave up 4 bases, with 7 bases separating them. CDR3 size: 13 residues. The germline gives CDR1 ENHRY, CDR2 SYGVKD. CDR3 in amino acids: CAISESGHYEQYF. CDR3 sequence (DNA): TGTGCCATCAGTGAGTCTGGCCATTACGAGCAGTACTTC.

The rearrangement links TRBV25-1 to TRBJ2-7; 8 positions agree with TRBD1. V was clipped by 5 bases and J by 6 bases; unmatched bases: 12. The germline V gene encodes CDR1 MGHDK and CDR2 SYGVNS. The CDR3 spans 15 residues. CDR3 residues: CASSPGDRGVGEQYF. The CDR3 DNA reads TGTGCCAGCAGTCCCGGCGACAGGGGAGTAGGCGAGCAGTACTTC.

This clonotype has more than one count but fewer than ten. The chain links TRBV7-9 to TRBJ1-1; the match to TRBD1 covers 8 bases. This CDR3 is 15 amino acids long. J lost 0 bases, V lost 4 bases, and 4 bases had no gene match. Germline CDR1 and CDR2: SEHNR and FQNEAQ (reference sequence). CDR3 bases: TGTGCCAGCAGCTCGTACAGGGGGATGAACACTGAAGCTTTCTTT. The encoded protein is CASSSYRGMNTEAFF.

The chain carries TRBV10-3 and TRBJ2-1, with D perhaps being TRBD1 or TRBD2 (5 bases each). The CDR3 spans 13 residues. With 8 bases removed from V and 0 bases from J, the gap between germline ends came to 8 bases. The germline V gene has CDR1 ENHRY and CDR2 SYGVKD. The CDR3 loop reads CAIAGTSYNEQFF. The CDR3 bases are TGTGCCATCGCCGGGACCTCCTACAATGAGCAGTTCTTC.

The J gene is TRBJ1-5, the V gene TRBV12-3 or TRBV12-4; D may be TRBD1 (5 bases). Trimming took 1 base from V and 5 from J, leaving 15 bases between them. The CDR3 is 16 residues long. CDR3 loop: CASSLGTGGGDQPQHF. CDR3 nucleotides: TGTGCCAGCAGTTTAGGAACCGGGGGAGGGGATCAGCCCCAGCATTTT.

This chain joins TRBV5-1 and TRBJ1-3; 9 bases match TRBD1. The CDR3 length is 15 residues. The J segment lost 0 bases and the V segment lost 4 bases, leaving 2 bases of the junction unmatched. Germline assignment: CDR1 SGHRS and CDR2 YFSETQ. The CDR3 spells CASSGGQGSGNTIYF. Written as DNA, the CDR3 is TGCGCCAGCAGCGGGGGACAGGGCTCTGGAAACACCATATATTTT. The full variable domain, with the rest looked up from reference TRBV5-1 and TRBJ1-3, is KAGVTQTPRYLIKTRGQQVTLSCSPISGHRSVSWYQQTPGQGLQFLFEYFSETQRNKGNFPGRFSGRQFSNSRSEMNVSTLELGDSALYLCASSGGQGSGNTIYFGEGSWLTVV.